These 5 T cell receptor beta chains share one sample of origin, sequenced in a study of CD8 T cells in acute hepatitis C reinfection. Broader study findings: Preferential TRBV04 and TRBV06 usage appeared in all groups and was not explained by the naive pool.

Noted time point: acute HCV infection, within 168 days of estimated infection date. No in vitro expansion preceded sequencing of these hepatitis C virus-specific cells, which were studied ex vivo. The data were produced by immunoSEQ multiplex PCR, yet TCRdb's version contains in-frame clones alone and is incomplete. The sample holds 1,000 or so clones, less than 80% seen once. The sample was HCV NS3-1073 tetramer-sorted CD8+ T cells from PBMCs, taken during acute infection. These receptors came from a woman between 18 and 30 years old who spontaneously cleared hepatitis C infection.

This clone was counted between two and nine times. The chain is built from TRBV28 and TRBJ2-7; D may be TRBD1 (7 bases). There are 14 residues in the CDR3. Between the trimmed V and J ends, which lost 1 base and 6 bases, there was a span of 13 bases. Per germline, CDR1 MDHEN and CDR2 SYDVKM. CDR3 coding DNA: TGTGCCAGCAGTTTATCGGCGGGACAGCCCGAGCAGTACTTC. Amino acids: CASSLSAGQPEQYF.

The V gene is TRBV7-2, the J gene TRBJ2-5; 12 nucleotides match TRBD2. In germline, CDR1 is SGHTA, CDR2 FQGNSA. The CDR3 extends over 18 amino acids. V dropped 1 base and J dropped 0; count of bases not matched to a gene: 6. CDR3 in amino acids: CASSLGQTSGGYQETQYF. The CDR3 DNA sequence: TGTGCCAGCAGCTTAGGACAGACTAGCGGGGGATACCAAGAGACCCAGTACTTC.

The chain combines TRBV14 with TRBJ2-1, with 13 nucleotides matching TRBD2. CDR1 and CDR2 (germline): SGHDN, FVKESK. The CDR3 covers 15 residues. Trimming cost V 1 base and J 10 bases; bases outside gene matches: 4. This CDR3 reads CASSQGTSGSWEQFF. CDR3 nucleotides: TGTGCCAGCAGCCAAGGGACTAGCGGGAGCTGGGAGCAGTTCTTC.

The chain joins TRBV2 to TRBJ2-6, with a possible D match to TRBD1 (7 bases). Trimming pared 2 bases from V and 0 bases from J, leaving 17 bases between. The CDR3 loop spans 19 amino acids. The germline V gene encodes CDR1 SNHLY and CDR2 FYNNEI. The CDR3 coding sequence is TGTGCCAGCAGTGAATCAGGGGGGATTTCCCTCTCTGGGGCCAACGTCCTGACTTTC. This encodes CASSESGGISLSGANVLTF.

This chain uses TRBV5-4 with TRBJ2-3; D possibly corresponds to TRBD2 (5 bases). Germline-derived CDR1 and CDR2 are SGHNT and YYREEE (reference sequence). The CDR3 is made up of 15 amino acids. V was cut by 7 bases and J by 5 bases, with 20 bases left in between. In nucleotides, the CDR3 is TGTGCCAGCGGGGATCTAGAGGGTCGAGGAGATACGCAGTATTTT. As protein: CASGDLEGRGDTQYF.